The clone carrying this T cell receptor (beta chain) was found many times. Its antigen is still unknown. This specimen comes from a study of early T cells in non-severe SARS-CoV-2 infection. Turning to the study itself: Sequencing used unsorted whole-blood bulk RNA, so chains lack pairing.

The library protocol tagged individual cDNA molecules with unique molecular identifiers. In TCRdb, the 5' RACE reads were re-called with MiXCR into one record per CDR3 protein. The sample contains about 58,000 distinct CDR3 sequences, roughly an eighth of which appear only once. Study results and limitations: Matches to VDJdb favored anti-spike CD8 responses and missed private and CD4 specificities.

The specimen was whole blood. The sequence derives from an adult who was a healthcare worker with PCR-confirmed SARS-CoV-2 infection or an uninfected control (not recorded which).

CDR3 coding DNA: TGTGCCAGCAGCAGCGGCCCTCCCCGGGACACTGAAGCTTTCTTT. Its protein product is CASSSGPPRDTEAFF. V usage is TRBV21-1 and J usage is TRBJ1-1. TRBV21-1 is reported as a pseudogene. The CDR3 length is 15 residues.